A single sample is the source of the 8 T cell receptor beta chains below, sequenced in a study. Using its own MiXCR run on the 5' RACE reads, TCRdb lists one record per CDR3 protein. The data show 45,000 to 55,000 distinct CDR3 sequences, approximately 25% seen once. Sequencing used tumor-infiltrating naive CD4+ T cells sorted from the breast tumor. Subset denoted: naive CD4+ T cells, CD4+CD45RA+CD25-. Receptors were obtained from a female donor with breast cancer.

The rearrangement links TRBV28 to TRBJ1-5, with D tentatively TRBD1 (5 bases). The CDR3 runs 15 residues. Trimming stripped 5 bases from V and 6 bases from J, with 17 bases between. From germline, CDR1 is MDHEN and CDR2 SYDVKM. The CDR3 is CASSRGGSGGQPQHF. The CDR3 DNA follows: TGTGCCAGCAGTCGCGGGGGTTCCGGAGGTCAGCCCCAGCATTTT.

The CDR3 spells CASSLAPFAPRGELFF. CDR3 in DNA: TGTGCCAGCAGCTTAGCGCCGTTTGCGCCCCGTGGGGAGCTGTTTTTT. J is TRBJ2-2 and V is TRBV7-6, with D uncertain. This CDR3 comprises 16 residues. Germline CDR1 SGHVS, CDR2 FNYEAQ. Trimming shortened V by 0 bases and J by 8 bases, and 16 bases separated the two germline ends.

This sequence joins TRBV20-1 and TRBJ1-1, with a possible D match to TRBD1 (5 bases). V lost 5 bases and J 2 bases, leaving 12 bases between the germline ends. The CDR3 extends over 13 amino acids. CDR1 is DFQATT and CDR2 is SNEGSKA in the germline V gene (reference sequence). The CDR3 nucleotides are TGCAGTGCTCATAAGCAGGGTAACACTGAAGCTTTCTTT. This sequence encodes CSAHKQGNTEAFF.

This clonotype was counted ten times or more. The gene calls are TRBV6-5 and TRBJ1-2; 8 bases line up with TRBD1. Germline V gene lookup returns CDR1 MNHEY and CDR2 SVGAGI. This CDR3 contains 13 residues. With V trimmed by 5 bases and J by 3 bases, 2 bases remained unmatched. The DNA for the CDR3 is TGTGCCAGCAGTCCGACAGGGGACTATGGCTACACCTTC. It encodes CASSPTGDYGYTF.

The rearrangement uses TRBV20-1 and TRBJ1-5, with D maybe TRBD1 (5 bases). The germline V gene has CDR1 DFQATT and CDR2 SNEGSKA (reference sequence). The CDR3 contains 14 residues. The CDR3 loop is CSASKTDPNQPQHF. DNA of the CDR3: TGCAGCGCAAGCAAGACAGACCCAAATCAGCCCCAGCATTTT.

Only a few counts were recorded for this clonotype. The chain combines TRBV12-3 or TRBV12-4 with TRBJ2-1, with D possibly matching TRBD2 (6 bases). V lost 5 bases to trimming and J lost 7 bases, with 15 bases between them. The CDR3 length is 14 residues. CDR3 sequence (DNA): TGTGCCAGCAGTCCCCAGACTAGAAGGAATGAGCAGTTCTTC. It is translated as CASSPQTRRNEQFF.

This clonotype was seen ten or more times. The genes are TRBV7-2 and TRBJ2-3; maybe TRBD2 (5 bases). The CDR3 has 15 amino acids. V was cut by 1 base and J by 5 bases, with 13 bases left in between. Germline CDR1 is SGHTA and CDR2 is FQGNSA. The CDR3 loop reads CASSLDFSAGDTQYF. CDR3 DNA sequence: TGTGCCAGCAGCTTAGACTTTAGCGCAGGAGATACGCAGTATTTT.

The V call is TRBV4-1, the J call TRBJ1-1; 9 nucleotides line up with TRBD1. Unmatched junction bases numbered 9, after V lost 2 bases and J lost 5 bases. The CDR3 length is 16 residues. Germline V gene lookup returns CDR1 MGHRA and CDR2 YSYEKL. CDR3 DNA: TGCGCCAGCAGCCAACCGATACAGGGGGCGCGTACTGAAGCTTTCTTT. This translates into CASSQPIQGARTEAFF.